Each of the 31 T cell receptor beta chains below was sequenced from the same sample in a study of cytotoxic CD8 clonotypes in ibrutinib-treated CLL. TCRdb's table, derived via immunoSEQ multiplex PCR, lists solely in-frame clones and lacks some. The sample records more than 300,000 clones, roughly 79% being singletons. The specimen comprised PBMCs, sampled before ibrutinib treatment. The receptors derive from a human donor with chronic lymphocytic leukemia.

The chain has TRBV4-2 and TRBJ2-5; the match to TRBD2 covers 14 bases. The CDR3 is made up of 17 amino acids. After removal of 1 base from V and 5 bases from J, the junction contained 6 bases not matched to a gene. Per germline, CDR1 LGHNA and CDR2 YNFKEQ. The CDR3 loop reads CASSQGTSGRWDETQYF. Here the CDR3 DNA reads TGTGCCAGCAGCCAAGGGACTAGCGGGAGGTGGGATGAGACCCAGTACTTC.

This chain links TRBV6-1 with TRBJ2-5, with 9 bases that match TRBD2. Trimming at V came to 7 bases and at J to 1 base, leaving 4 bases not matched to a gene. The germline V gene encodes CDR1 MNHNS and CDR2 SASEGT. The length of the CDR3 is 14 residues. The CDR3 nucleotides read TGTGCCAGCACCCTAGCGGGAAGCCAAGAGACCCAGTACTTC. As protein: CASTLAGSQETQYF.

The V call is TRBV7-9, the J call TRBJ1-1; D is uncertain. The ends were cut back, 3 bases at V and 1 base at J, with 6 bases in the middle. This CDR3 has 13 residues. Germline V gene sequence: CDR1 SEHNR, CDR2 FQNEAQ (reference sequence). The CDR3 reads CASSFQSNTEAFF. DNA of the CDR3: TGTGCCAGCAGCTTCCAGTCGAACACTGAAGCTTTCTTT.

On this clone itself: Other DNA sequences of this sample code for an identical CDR3. J is TRBJ2-1 and V is TRBV11-2; the D is unclear. CDR1 and CDR2 from the germline V gene are SGHAT and FQNNGV. This CDR3 is built from 11 residues. V was pared by 5 bases and J by 7 bases, with 6 bases between. The CDR3 sequence is CASSLFNEQFF. CDR3 DNA: TGTGCCAGCAGCCTTTTTAATGAGCAGTTCTTC.

The chain recombines TRBV5-4 with TRBJ2-5; 9 bases align to TRBD1. Trimming removed 1 base from V and 5 bases from J; junction bases left unmatched: 6. CDR1 and CDR2 from the germline V gene are SGHNT and YYREEE (reference sequence). This CDR3 is 15 amino acids long. CDR3 loop: CASSLLGTGSETQYF. CDR3 sequence (DNA): TGTGCCAGCAGCTTGCTTGGGACAGGGAGTGAGACCCAGTACTTC.

The chain uses TRBV28 and TRBJ2-1; the D is unclear. V gave up 6 bases and J gave up 8 bases, with 8 bases separating them. The CDR3 runs 11 residues. Germline V gene sequence: CDR1 MDHEN, CDR2 SYDVKM. Here the CDR3 DNA reads TGTGCCAGCAGCACCTCCTATGAGCAGTTCTTC. Translating it yields CASSTSYEQFF.

This chain connects TRBV29-1 to TRBJ2-3, with D unresolved. This CDR3 has 18 amino acids. Germline V lookup: CDR1 SQVTM, CDR2 ANQGSEA. V lost 4 bases, J lost 4 bases, and 27 bases lay in between. The CDR3 reads CSVVGPLDKGRSPDTQYF. In DNA form, the CDR3 reads TGCAGCGTTGTTGGACCCCTCGACAAGGGAAGGAGCCCAGATACGCAGTATTTT.

This rearrangement joins TRBV28 to TRBJ1-2; perhaps TRBD1 as D (6 bases). Germline CDR1 reads MDHEN; CDR2 reads SYDVKM. The ends were cut back, 2 bases at V and 4 bases at J, with 8 bases in the middle. The CDR3 covers 13 residues. The CDR3 loop is CASSLAGVYGYTF. The CDR3 DNA reads as TGTGCCAGCAGTTTAGCAGGGGTCTATGGCTACACCTTC.

The gene calls are TRBV29-1 and TRBJ1-4; D unclear. CDR1 and CDR2 from the germline V gene are SQVTM and ANQGSEA. V was shortened by 3 bases and J by 6 bases, with 2 bases between the two germline ends. The CDR3 totals 10 residues. The CDR3 here is CSVDDEKLFF. As DNA, the CDR3 is TGCAGCGTTGACGATGAAAAACTGTTTTTT.

V gene TRBV9 combines with J gene TRBJ2-2, with TRBD1 as a possible D gene (5 bases). This CDR3 spans 15 amino acids. The V end lost 1 base, the J end lost 0 bases, and 7 bases lay between the germline ends. Germline V gene lookup returns CDR1 SGDLS and CDR2 YYNGEE. This CDR3 reads CASSVRGTNTGELFF. CDR3 DNA: TGTGCCAGCAGCGTAAGGGGCACGAACACCGGGGAGCTGTTTTTT. Using reference TRBV9 and TRBJ2-2 for the parts outside the CDR3, the full variable domain is DSGVTQTPKHLITATGQRVTLRCSPRSGDLSVYWYQQSLDQGLQFLIQYYNGEERAKGNILERFSAQQFPDLHSELNLSSLELGDSALYFCASSVRGTNTGELFFGEGSRLTVL.

The chain links TRBV7-2 to TRBJ2-2; 9 bases map to TRBD2. V lost 2 bases and J lost 5; bases outside the gene matches: 3. The V gene's germline CDR1 is SGHTA and CDR2 FQGNSA. The CDR3 covers 15 residues. The CDR3 DNA reads as TGTGCCAGCAGCTTAAGCGGGAGGCTGACCGGGGAGCTGTTTTTT. Protein product: CASSLSGRLTGELFF.

The chain uses TRBV14 and TRBJ2-7; D perhaps matches TRBD2 (7 bases). CDR1 and CDR2 (germline): SGHDN, FVKESK. Trimming pared 2 bases from V and 0 bases from J, leaving 11 bases between. There are 15 residues in the CDR3. For the CDR3, the DNA is TGTGCCAGCAGCCAATGGGCGGGGGCCTCCTACGAGCAGTACTTC. Protein product: CASSQWAGASYEQYF. Drawing the rest from reference TRBV14 and TRBJ2-7, the complete variable domain is EAGVTQFPSHSVIEKGQTVTLRCDPISGHDNLYWYRRVMGKEIKFLLHFVKESKQDESGMPNNRFLAERTGGTYSTLKVQPAELEDSGVYFCASSQWAGASYEQYFGPGTRLTVT.

CDR3 in DNA: TGTGCCAGCAGCCCGTCTAGCGGGGGGCCCACCATTGAGCAGTTCTTC. Translating gives CASSPSSGGPTIEQFF. The chain combines TRBV7-6 with TRBJ2-1; 11 bases are a match to TRBD2. CDR1 is SGHVS, CDR2 FNYEAQ, per germline. The CDR3 is 16 residues long. The ends lost 5 bases at V and 9 bases at J; junction bases unmatched: 12.

The chain has TRBV7-2 and TRBJ2-7; D is perhaps TRBD1 or TRBD2 (5 bases each). Germline CDR1 reads SGHTA; CDR2 reads FQGNSA. This CDR3 spans 14 amino acids. The V gene lost 0 bases and the J gene lost 2 bases, with 8 bases spanning the gap. CDR3 protein: CASSLALGAYEQYF. CDR3 nucleotide sequence: TGTGCCAGCAGCTTAGCGTTGGGGGCCTACGAGCAGTACTTC.

The V call is TRBV5-4, the J call TRBJ2-5; D assignment may be TRBD1 or TRBD2 (6 bases each). The CDR3 length is 15 residues. Germline CDR1 reads SGHNT; CDR2 reads YYREEE (reference sequence). The V end was cut by 0 bases, the J end by 2 bases, with 11 bases between. Written as DNA, the CDR3 is TGTGCCAGCAGCTTGGTTGGGGGGCGTCAAGAGACCCAGTACTTC. Amino acid sequence: CASSLVGGRQETQYF.

The chain is built from TRBV7-9 and TRBJ2-7; D is unresolved. Germline assignment: CDR1 SEHNR and CDR2 FQNEAQ (reference sequence). Trimming took 8 bases from V and 3 from J, leaving 11 bases between them. CDR3 size: 12 residues. The CDR3 spells CASWKSNYEQYF. CDR3 sequence (DNA): TGTGCCAGCTGGAAGTCTAACTACGAGCAGTACTTC.

V usage is TRBV7-9 and J usage is TRBJ2-5; D perhaps matches TRBD1 (6 bases). V lost 7 bases and J lost 1, with 10 bases in between. The CDR3 is 13 residues long. Germline values: CDR1 SEHNR, CDR2 FQNEAQ (reference sequence). Written as DNA, the CDR3 is TGTGCCAGCATTAGGGGGTCCCAAGAGACCCAGTACTTC. Translation gives CASIRGSQETQYF.

The chain has TRBV2 and TRBJ2-2, with D possibly being TRBD2 (5 bases). V was cut by 3 bases and J by 4 bases, with 15 bases left in between. Germline CDR1 and CDR2: SNHLY and FYNNEI. There are 16 residues in the CDR3. DNA for the CDR3: TGTGCCAGCAGTGAGCCACGGCTAGCAGTCACCGGGGAGCTGTTTTTT. Translating it yields CASSEPRLAVTGELFF.

V usage is TRBV2 and J usage is TRBJ2-5; 8 positions agree with TRBD1. With V trimmed by 0 bases and J by 2 bases, 5 bases remained unmatched. The CDR3 length is 16 residues. Germline V gene sequence: CDR1 SNHLY, CDR2 FYNNEI. The CDR3 is CASSEATGVLQETQYF. The CDR3 DNA is TGTGCCAGCAGTGAAGCGACAGGGGTTCTTCAAGAGACCCAGTACTTC.

The rearrangement links TRBV2 to TRBJ2-3, with a tentative D call TRBD1 (5 bases). Germline V lookup: CDR1 SNHLY, CDR2 FYNNEI. The CDR3 runs 13 residues. V was shortened by 6 bases and J by 3 bases, with 10 bases between the two germline ends. CDR3 DNA sequence: TGTGCCAGCAGAGGGGCCGGGACAGATACGCAGTATTTT. This translates into CASRGAGTDTQYF.

The genes are TRBV5-6 and TRBJ1-1, with a possible D match to TRBD1 (5 bases). Germline assignment: CDR1 SGHDT and CDR2 YYEEEE. V dropped 4 bases and J dropped 6 bases, with 22 bases sitting between them. The CDR3 is 16 residues long. The CDR3 protein is CASSRPWGFGMPEAFF. The DNA of the CDR3 is TGTGCCAGCAGCCGACCTTGGGGCTTCGGTATGCCTGAAGCTTTCTTT.

The J gene is TRBJ1-4, the V gene TRBV7-2; 9 bases align to TRBD1. V gave up 5 bases and J gave up 6 bases; unmatched junction bases: 4. Germline CDR1 SGHTA, CDR2 FQGNSA. This CDR3 comprises 14 residues. CDR3 nucleotides: TGTGCCAGCAGCACCGGGACAGGGTATGAAAAACTGTTTTTT. It codes for CASSTGTGYEKLFF.

The CDR3 loop is CASSQDLGTYNEQFF. The DNA for the CDR3 is TGCGCCAGCAGCCAAGATCTTGGTACATACAATGAGCAGTTCTTC. The rearrangement joins TRBV4-3 to TRBJ2-1; D gene unclear. Trimming removed 0 bases at V and 4 bases at J, with 10 bases between. This CDR3 has 15 residues. The germline gives CDR1 LGHNA, CDR2 YSLEER.

This chain uses TRBV25-1 with TRBJ2-1; the D is unclear. Trimming removed 0 bases at V and 4 bases at J, with 10 bases between. The CDR3 runs to 15 residues. Per the germline V gene, CDR1 is MGHDK and CDR2 is SYGVNS. As DNA, the CDR3 is TGTGCCAGCAGTGAATATGGGTTAGGGTACAATGAGCAGTTCTTC. Its translation is CASSEYGLGYNEQFF.

The gene calls are TRBV6-1 and TRBJ1-2; D ambiguous. The length of the CDR3 is 15 residues. V was cut by 6 bases and J by 2 bases, with 16 bases left in between. Germline-derived CDR1 and CDR2 are MNHNS and SASEGT. CDR3 sequence: CASRGENDYNYGYTF. CDR3 bases: TGTGCCAGCAGGGGAGAGAACGATTACAACTATGGCTACACCTTC.

This chain connects TRBV6-5 to TRBJ2-1; D ambiguous. Germline values: CDR1 MNHEY, CDR2 SVGAGI. This CDR3 is built from 14 residues. The V gene lost 0 bases and the J gene lost 4 bases, with 7 bases spanning the gap. The CDR3 is CASSYSGPYNEQFF. CDR3 sequence (DNA): TGTGCCAGCAGTTACTCGGGTCCGTACAATGAGCAGTTCTTC.

The J gene is TRBJ2-7, the V gene TRBV12-5, with a weak D call TRBD1 (5 bases). Deletions cut 7 bases from V and 7 bases from J, with 17 bases between. The V gene's germline CDR1 is LGHNT and CDR2 FRNRAP. The CDR3 has 13 amino acids. CDR3 bases: TGTGCTAGTGCCGCTGACCAAAACAGGGAGCAGTACTTC. Encoded protein: CASAADQNREQYF.

This clone was picked up a small number of times. The chain combines TRBV9 with TRBJ2-5, with 9 bases aligning to TRBD1. The CDR3 is 16 amino acids. Germline trimming cut 0 bases from V and 1 base from J; bases unmatched to any gene: 4. The germline V gene has CDR1 SGDLS and CDR2 YYNGEE. The DNA of the CDR3 is TGTGCCAGCAGCGTAGATGGGACAGGGCCCCAAGAGACCCAGTACTTC. Its translation: CASSVDGTGPQETQYF.

This clone was observed once. V usage is TRBV6-6 and J usage is TRBJ1-4; no firm D call. The CDR3 spans 15 residues. Per the germline V gene, CDR1 is MNHNY and CDR2 is SVGAGI (reference sequence). V lost 2 bases and J 0 bases, leaving 7 bases between the germline ends. The CDR3 loop reads CASSYTRATNEKLFF. The DNA for the CDR3 is TGTGCCAGCAGTTACACTAGAGCAACTAATGAAAAACTGTTTTTT.

The chain's CDR3 is CASSPERGNQPQHF. The CDR3 bases are TGTGCCAGCAGTCCTGAGAGGGGCAATCAGCCCCAGCATTTT. V usage is TRBV2 and J usage is TRBJ1-5, with D uncertain. This CDR3 has 14 residues. V shed 5 bases and J shed 2 bases, with 10 bases lying between them. Germline V gene data show CDR1 as SNHLY and CDR2 as FYNNEI.

This clone occurred once. The chain has TRBV30 and TRBJ1-1; perhaps TRBD1 as D (5 bases). CDR3 length: 14 amino acids. The V end was cut by 6 bases, the J end by 4 bases, with 18 bases between. Germline CDR1 reads GTSNPN; CDR2 reads SVGIG (reference sequence). The CDR3 reads CACPKGGGSTEAFF. CDR3 sequence (DNA): TGTGCCTGTCCAAAGGGCGGGGGGAGCACTGAAGCTTTCTTT.